One and the same sample provided the 13 T cell receptor beta chains below, sequenced in a study of memory CD4+ T cells and cytomegalovirus serostatus. Data came from immunoSEQ multiplex PCR; TCRdb stores just in-frame clones and leaves some out. The table lists tens of thousands of clones, about 81% of them singletons. Single viable CD3+CD4+CD8-CD45RO+ cells were sorted as the memory CD4+ T cells. The sample consisted of memory CD4+ T cells from blood. All receptors come from an adult in good health and CMV-seronegative.

In this sample, this clone turned up a few times. V is TRBV7-9 and J is TRBJ1-1; TRBD1 might be the D (6 bases). The CDR3 consists of 14 residues. V lost 6 bases and J lost 7, with 18 bases in between. Per germline, CDR1 SEHNR and CDR2 FQNEAQ (reference sequence). The CDR3 loop is CASSSLDSTGEAFF. The CDR3 DNA is TGTGCCAGCAGTTCCTTAGATTCGACAGGTGAAGCTTTCTTT.

J is TRBJ1-5 and V is TRBV6-4; D ambiguous. Per the germline V gene, CDR1 is MRHNA and CDR2 is SNTAGT. The CDR3 loop spans 14 amino acids. V was cut by 4 bases and J by 1 base, with 8 bases left in between. The CDR3 sequence: CASSADPSNQPQHF. DNA of the CDR3: TGTGCCAGCAGTGCAGATCCCAGCAATCAGCCCCAGCATTTT.

This clone was detected a few times. The chain combines TRBV11-2 with TRBJ1-1; no firm D call. The CDR3 has 14 residues. Deletions cut 4 bases from V and 7 bases from J, with 16 bases between. The V gene's germline CDR1 is SGHAT and CDR2 FQNNGV. CDR3 loop: CASSSPRARLEAFF. The CDR3 DNA reads TGTGCCAGCAGCTCCCCAAGAGCGAGACTTGAAGCTTTCTTT.

This chain links TRBV18 with TRBJ1-1; D perhaps matches TRBD1 (5 bases). Per germline, CDR1 KGHSH and CDR2 LQKENI. Trimming cost V 4 bases and J 1 base, with 10 bases left between them. The CDR3 contains 14 residues. CDR3 sequence reads: CASSLEGQNTEAFF. CDR3 sequence (DNA): TGTGCCAGCTCACTGGAAGGACAGAACACTGAAGCTTTCTTT.

The chain recombines TRBV7-8 with TRBJ2-5, with D uncertain. TRBJ2-7 explains the end of the DNA better; the J call may be wrong. Germline CDR1 SGHVS, CDR2 FQNEAQ. The CDR3 is made up of 16 amino acids. Here the CDR3 DNA reads TGTGCCAGCAGCTTAGATCTAGGACCCAACGCCTACGAGCAGTACTTC. Residues: CASSLDLGPNAYEQYF.

The chain carries TRBV7-2 and TRBJ2-2, with D hard to call. V gave up 4 bases and J gave up 7 bases, with 7 bases separating them. The CDR3 is 12 amino acids. Germline V gene lookup returns CDR1 SGHTA and CDR2 FQGNSA. The CDR3 region has the DNA TGTGCCAGCAGCTACCAAGGCGGGGAGCTGTTTTTT. Protein sequence: CASSYQGGELFF. The complete variable domain, with remaining parts taken from reference TRBV7-2 and TRBJ2-2, reads GAGVSQSPSNKVTEKGKDVELRCDPISGHTALYWYRQSLGQGLEFLIYFQGNSAPDKSGLPSDRFSAERTGGSVSTLTIQRTQQEDSAVYLCASSYQGGELFFGEGSRLTVL.

The chain employs TRBV19 and TRBJ2-3, with D possibly being TRBD1 or TRBD2 (7 bases each). CDR1 and CDR2 from the germline V gene are LNHDA and SQIVND (reference sequence). CDR3 length: 14 amino acids. V was clipped by 7 bases and J by 5 bases, with 16 bases between them. The CDR3, as DNA: TGTGCCAGTAAGCAGGGGGGGTCCGGAGATACGCAGTATTTT. It codes for CASKQGGSGDTQYF.

CDR3 amino acids: CASSDRYEQFF. CDR3 DNA sequence: TGTGCCAGCAGCGATCGTTATGAGCAGTTCTTC. The V gene is TRBV7-2, the J gene TRBJ2-1, with D unclear. The CDR3 is 11 residues long. Germline CDR1 and CDR2: SGHTA and FQGNSA. V gave up 5 bases and J gave up 8 bases, with 7 bases separating them.

The CDR3 bases are TGTGCCAGCAGTAAAACTAGGGGGCCAGGCACCGGGGAGCTGTTTTTT. It translates to CASSKTRGPGTGELFF. The V gene is TRBV7-8, the J gene TRBJ2-2; TRBD1 agrees at 7 bases. The V gene's germline CDR1 is SGHVS and CDR2 FQNEAQ. This CDR3 comprises 16 residues. Unmatched junction bases numbered 11, after V lost 6 bases and J lost 4 bases.

The rearrangement links TRBV5-1 to TRBJ1-3; weak D call: TRBD1 (6 bases). V lost 4 bases and J lost 0, with 8 bases in between. This CDR3 contains 14 residues. CDR1 is SGHRS and CDR2 is YFSETQ in the germline V gene. The CDR3 loop is CASSVDSSGNTIYF. Written as DNA, the CDR3 is TGCGCCAGCAGCGTGGACAGCTCTGGAAACACCATATATTTT.

V is TRBV28 and J is TRBJ2-1, with D unclear. The CDR3 runs 12 residues. Germline V gives CDR1 MDHEN, CDR2 SYDVKM. V was clipped by 5 bases and J by 6 bases, with 8 bases between them. CDR3: CASSISLNEQFF. CDR3 sequence (DNA): TGTGCCAGCAGTATCAGCCTCAATGAGCAGTTCTTC.

J is TRBJ2-1 and V is TRBV9; D may be TRBD2 (5 bases). V was clipped by 3 bases and J by 3 bases, with 13 bases between them. The CDR3 runs to 15 residues. The germline V gene has CDR1 SGDLS and CDR2 YYNGEE. Written as DNA, the CDR3 is TGTGCCAGCAGCGCCACCGGAGGATACTACAATGAGCAGTTCTTC. Translated, it gives CASSATGGYYNEQFF.

The chain joins TRBV28 to TRBJ2-7, with D possibly matching TRBD2 (5 bases). Germline values: CDR1 MDHEN, CDR2 SYDVKM. V dropped 6 bases and J dropped 5 bases, with 20 bases sitting between them. CDR3 length: 15 residues. The CDR3 loop is CASRSTSGMYNEQYF. CDR3 bases: TGTGCCAGCAGATCTACTAGTGGCATGTACAACGAGCAGTACTTC. The full variable domain, with the rest looked up from reference TRBV28 and TRBJ2-7, is DVKVTQSSRYLVKRTGEKVFLECVQDMDHENMFWYRQDPGLGLRLIYFSYDVKMKEKGDIPEGYSVSREKKERFSLILESASTNQTSMYLCASRSTSGMYNEQYFGPGTRLTVT.